This is a list of T cell receptor beta chains from one sample in a study of early T cells in non-severe SARS-CoV-2 infection. TCRdb analysed the 5' RACE reads with MiXCR anew, one entry per CDR3 protein. The table shows about 98,000 distinct CDR3 sequences, with over 10% occurring only once. Source material: whole blood. The source of these receptors is an adult who was a healthcare worker with PCR-confirmed SARS-CoV-2 infection or an uninfected control (not recorded which). Each CDR3 is given with its conserved first and last residue. Fields, in order: J gene, clone size, D gene, V gene, CDR3 DNA, CDR3 protein. D genes are given only for firm matches. Some rows mark clone size as missing; the rest say once, few, many or name a class of expanded clone.

J gene: TRBJ2-1
clone size: -
D gene: TRBD2
V gene: TRBV7-8
CDR3 DNA: TGTGCCAGCAGCTTAGCGCGGGCGGGAGGGCAATCTCGGCAGTTCTTC
CDR3 protein: CASSLARAGGQSRQFF

J gene: TRBJ2-1
clone size: few
D gene: -
V gene: TRBV5-1
CDR3 DNA: TGCGCCAGCAGCTTGGTAGCGCGGCAGGGCAATGAGCAGTTCTTC
CDR3 protein: CASSLVARQGNEQFF

J gene: TRBJ2-7
clone size: many
D gene: -
V gene: TRBV12-3/TRBV12-4
CDR3 DNA: TGTGCCAGCAGCGCCGCGGAAAGCTCCTACGAGCAGTACTTC
CDR3 protein: CASSAAESSYEQYF

J gene: TRBJ2-3
clone size: many
D gene: -
V gene: TRBV20-1
CDR3 DNA: TGCAGTGCTAGAGGGGACGGGAGTAGCACAGATACGCAGTATTTT
CDR3 protein: CSARGDGSSTDTQYF

J gene: TRBJ2-7
clone size: -
D gene: -
V gene: TRBV28
CDR3 DNA: TGTGCCAGCAGTTTTGGAGAAGAGGGCTACGAGCAGTACTTC
CDR3 protein: CASSFGEEGYEQYF

J gene: TRBJ1-2
clone size: -
D gene: -
V gene: TRBV14
CDR3 DNA: TGTGCCAGCAGCCAAGATGGGCGAGGCTACACCTTC
CDR3 protein: CASSQDGRGYTF

J gene: TRBJ2-3
clone size: -
D gene: -
V gene: TRBV5-4
CDR3 DNA: TGTGCCAGCAGCTTAGGCCTACGCACAGATACGCAGTATTTT
CDR3 protein: CASSLGLRTDTQYF

J gene: TRBJ2-7
clone size: many
D gene: TRBD2
V gene: TRBV4-1
CDR3 DNA: TGCGCCAGCAGCCCACAAGGCGGGAGGGCCATCTACGAGCAGTACTTC
CDR3 protein: CASSPQGGRAIYEQYF

J gene: TRBJ2-7
clone size: few
D gene: -
V gene: TRBV4-1
CDR3 DNA: TGCGCCAGCAGCCAAGCGGCAGGGGAAGAGCAGTACTTC
CDR3 protein: CASSQAAGEEQYF

J gene: TRBJ1-1
clone size: many
D gene: TRBD1
V gene: TRBV10-3
CDR3 DNA: TGTGCCATCAGTGAGGACAGGGGGTACACTGAAGCTTTCTTT
CDR3 protein: CAISEDRGYTEAFF